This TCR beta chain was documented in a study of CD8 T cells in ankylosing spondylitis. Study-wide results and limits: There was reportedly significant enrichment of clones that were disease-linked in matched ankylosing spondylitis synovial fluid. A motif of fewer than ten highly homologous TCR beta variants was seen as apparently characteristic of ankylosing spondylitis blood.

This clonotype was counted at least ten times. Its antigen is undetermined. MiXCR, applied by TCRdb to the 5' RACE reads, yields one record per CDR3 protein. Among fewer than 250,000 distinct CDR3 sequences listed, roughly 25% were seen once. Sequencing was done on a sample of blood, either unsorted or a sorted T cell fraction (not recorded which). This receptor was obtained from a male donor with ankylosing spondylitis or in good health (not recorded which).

The chain's CDR3 is CASSETGFGSPLHF. For the CDR3, the DNA is TGTGCCAGCAGTGAAACAGGGTTCGGTTCACCCCTCCACTTT. The genes are TRBV25-1 and TRBJ1-6; possible D gene TRBD1, 6 bases. The germline gives CDR1 MGHDK, CDR2 SYGVNS. The V gene lost 2 bases and the J gene lost 9 bases, with 11 bases spanning the gap. This CDR3 has 14 residues.